A selection of T cell receptor beta chains follows, all from one sample in a study of cytomegalovirus exposure and HLA in healthy donors. The method was immunoSEQ multiplex PCR; TCRdb's version includes in-frame clones alone and lacks a portion of them. The table includes 59,000 or so clones, about 77% detected once. Sequencing was performed on PBMCs. These receptors were obtained from a man aged 25-40 years in good health and CMV-seropositive. CDR3s include the opening cysteine and the closing phenylalanine or tryptophan. Each record gives: D gene, V gene, CDR3 length, J gene, clone size, CDR3 DNA, CDR3 protein. A D gene is named only where the DNA matches it firmly. The size field is filled for only some rows; it gives once, few, many or a size class.

-	TRBV4-1	13	TRBJ1-2	-	TGCGCCAGCAGCCAAGTCTCCCTGGCTGGCTACACCTTC	CASSQVSLAGYTF
-	TRBV11-1	14	TRBJ1-1	-	TGTGCCAGCAGCTCAAGCCCTACCGGGACTGAAGCTTTCTTT	CASSSSPTGTEAFF
TRBD2	TRBV7-9	16	TRBJ2-1	-	TGTGCCAGCAGCTTAGTTAGCGGGGGTCCTAGTAATGAGCAGTTCTTC	CASSLVSGGPSNEQFF
-	TRBV7-9	15	TRBJ2-7	-	TGTGCCAGCAGCTCCCCGGTAGCGCGGTCGTACGAGCAGTACTTC	CASSSPVARSYEQYF
-	TRBV11-1	12	TRBJ2-3	few	TGTGCCAGCAGCTCTTCCCCAGATACGCAGTATTTT	CASSSSPDTQYF
TRBD2	TRBV4-2	19	TRBJ2-2	-	TGTGCCAGCAGCCAAGGAGCGGGCGGGGGGGCCTCGGGCACCGGGGAGCTGTTTTTT	CASSQGAGGGASGTGELFF
TRBD1	TRBV6-1	18	TRBJ2-1	-	TGTGCCAGCAGTGGACTAAGACCGGGACAGGGGCCCTACAATGAGCAGTTCTTC	CASSGLRPGQGPYNEQFF
-	TRBV9	15	TRBJ1-4	-	TGTGCCAGCAGCGTAGAGGGGAATGGAGCGGGAAAACTGTTTTTT	CASSVEGNGAGKLFF
-	TRBV2	16	TRBJ2-2	-	TGTGCCAGCAGTGAAGAAGTGGACTTGAACACCGGGGAGCTGTTTTTT	CASSEEVDLNTGELFF
TRBD1	TRBV18	13	TRBJ1-2	-	TGTGCCAGCTCACCAGGGACAGGCTATGGCTACACCTTC	CASSPGTGYGYTF
TRBD1	TRBV25-1	14	TRBJ2-5	-	TGTGCCAGCAGTCTCACAGGGGGCTGGGAGACCCAGTACTTC	CASSLTGGWETQYF
-	TRBV20-1	9	TRBJ2-3	-	TGCAGTGCCGCAGATACGCAGTATTTT	CSAADTQYF
TRBD1	TRBV18	15	TRBJ2-7	-	TGTGCCAGCTCACCCGTGGGACAGGGGAACTACGAGCAGTACTTC	CASSPVGQGNYEQYF
-	TRBV9	13	TRBJ1-1	-	TGTGCCAGCAGCGTGGAGGTGAACACTGAAGCTTTCTTT	CASSVEVNTEAFF
TRBD2	TRBV5-1	16	TRBJ2-3	-	TGCGCCAGCAGCTCGGGGGGGTACGGACCGGCAGATACGCAGTATTTT	CASSSGGYGPADTQYF
-	TRBV28	12	TRBJ1-2	-	TGTGCCACCCAAAGGAGGGTTTATGGCTACACCTTC	CATQRRVYGYTF
-	TRBV15	13	TRBJ2-7	-	TGTGCCACCAGCAGAGACTTGGGGGGCGAGCAGTACTTC	CATSRDLGGEQYF
TRBD1	TRBV28	14	TRBJ1-1	-	TGTGCCAGCAGTTTAACAGGGGGGAACACTGAAGCTTTCTTT	CASSLTGGNTEAFF
TRBD1	TRBV27	15	TRBJ1-2	-	TGTGCCAGCAGGACAGGGGGAGTCGGTTTGCGAGGCTACACCTTC	CASRTGGVGLRGYTF
-	TRBV7-2	14	TRBJ2-7	-	TGTGCCAGCAACGAACAGGGAGATGACTACGAGCAGTACTTC	CASNEQGDDYEQYF
TRBD1	TRBV7-9	15	TRBJ2-7	-	TGTGCCAGCAGCTCCCCCGGGACAGGGGTTCGCGAGCAGTACTTC	CASSSPGTGVREQYF
-	TRBV6-5	13	TRBJ2-7	once	TGTGCCAGCAGTTACCAGGGAACAGGGGAGCAGTACTTC	CASSYQGTGEQYF
-	TRBV4-1	15	TRBJ1-3	-	TGCGCCAGCAGCCAAGGTGGGGGACTATTGAACACCATATATTTT	CASSQGGGLLNTIYF
-	TRBV5-1	16	TRBJ1-3	few	TGCGCCAGCAGCCCGGACAGCCGTTCCTCTGGAAACACCATATATTTT	CASSPDSRSSGNTIYF
-	TRBV4-2	15	TRBJ1-2	once	TGTGCCAGCAGCCAAAGAGTACAGGAAGCCCTTGGCTACACCTTC	CASSQRVQEALGYTF
TRBD2	TRBV4-3	16	TRBJ2-2	-	TGCGCCAGCAGCCAAGTAGCGGGGGGGCTTGGCGGGGAGCTGTTTTTT	CASSQVAGGLGGELFF
TRBD2	TRBV13	16	TRBJ2-1	-	TGTGCCAGCAGCCGTGAGCGGGGCCCGGTGGTCAATGAGCAGTTCTTC	CASSRERGPVVNEQFF
-	TRBV7-8	12	TRBJ2-2	-	TGTGCCAGCAGCCGGGGCACCGGGGAGCTGTTTTTT	CASSRGTGELFF
TRBD1	TRBV7-9	16	TRBJ2-2	-	TGTGCCAGCAGCTCTAAACAGGGGGCATCCACCGGGGAGCTGTTTTTT	CASSSKQGASTGELFF
-	TRBV7-2	13	TRBJ2-5	-	TGTGCCAGCAGCCCGCAGGCTCAAGAGACCCAGTACTTC	CASSPQAQETQYF
-	TRBV7-2	16	TRBJ2-7	-	TGTGCCAGCAGCCCCGTTATCAGGGTGGGCACCTACGAGCAGTACTTC	CASSPVIRVGTYEQYF
-	TRBV30	14	TRBJ1-1	-	TGTGCCTGGGCCCTAGCACATAGGAACACTGAAGCTTTCTTT	CAWALAHRNTEAFF
TRBD1	TRBV9	20	TRBJ2-2	-	TGTGCCAGCAGCGTAGGCCTCTTCTTATTCGACAGGGGGAACACCGGGGAGCTGTTTTTT	CASSVGLFLFDRGNTGELFF
-	TRBV5-4	16	TRBJ2-2	-	TGTGCCAGCAGCCGCACAGGGTTAGCCGACACCGGGGAGCTGTTTTTT	CASSRTGLADTGELFF
TRBD2	TRBV28	15	TRBJ2-5	-	TGTGCCAGCAGCTCCCCCGGGGGGGTAATGGAGACCCAGTACTTC	CASSSPGGVMETQYF
-	TRBV29-1	13	TRBJ2-7	-	TGCAGCGTTGTCCGGAGCAGCTCCTACGAGCAGTACTTC	CSVVRSSSYEQYF
TRBD1	TRBV11-3	15	TRBJ2-3	-	TGTGCCAGCAGCGCAGGGGGTTCGAACACAGATACGCAGTATTTT	CASSAGGSNTDTQYF
-	TRBV7-8	13	TRBJ2-1	-	TGTGCCAGCAGCTCCCAGGGGCGCAATGAGCAGTTCTTC	CASSSQGRNEQFF
TRBD2	TRBV28	14	TRBJ2-1	-	TGTGCCAGCATTCGGGGGGACCTCTACAATGAGCAGTTCTTC	CASIRGDLYNEQFF
-	TRBV19	12	TRBJ1-2	-	TGTGCCAGTAGTGACAGGAACTATGGCTACACCTTC	CASSDRNYGYTF
-	TRBV28	16	TRBJ2-7	-	TGTGCCAGCAGTTTCCCGGGGGCAGGGGGTCACGACGAGCAGTACTTC	CASSFPGAGGHDEQYF